What follows is one T cell receptor (beta chain) and its context. This clone was seen only once. Its antigen remains undetermined. No much larger clonotype is one base removed from it; base qualities were not supplied. This sample is part of a study of shared clonotypes between healthy human individuals (dated by TCRdb to the early 2020s). About the investigation overall: Two women and a few men aged 18 to 49 years were included in the cohort. Leukapheresis yielded between about 0.85 and 9.5 billion PBMCs per donor. To increase sequencing depth and limit assay-specific biases, different laboratories used diverse techniques to prepare libraries and sequence TCR repertoires. To estimate repertoire size and how much clonotypes are shared between individuals, the study performed deep sequencing of blood TCR repertoires from a handful of healthy adults. For each donor, CD4 naive and CD4 memory were each run on three plates, CD8 naive on two plates, and CD8 memory on one plate. Results the study describes overall, beyond this receptor: Sampling was limited to blood, and TCR repertoires in tissue likely differ from TCR repertoires in blood. Compared with non-shared clonotypes, the clonotypes found in all four sorted-subset donors had higher generation probabilities. When a few donors were compared, the shared fraction of clonotypes was about 5% for naive CD4, approximately 3.3% for naive CD8, more than 2% for memory CD4, and 0.35% to 0.5% for memory CD8. Pairwise subsampling indicated that sequencing depth was expected to affect the degree of clonotype sharing among donors. Even with the large sequencing depth, rarefaction of the sorted-subset datasets indicated that sequencing was incomplete. Because the study included a small number of donors, the genetic and exposure-history diversity represented was limited. Larger estimated clonotype richness was generally found for naive subsets than for memory subsets.

The CDR3 has 13 amino acids, counting the end cysteine and phenylalanine. Solely the CDR3 DNA is kept, with 39 bases framed from the first base. Using the deep immunoSEQ assay, TCR CDR3 regions were amplified from genomic DNA by multiplex PCR. Extracted genomic DNA from each cell subset was spread evenly across all wells of several immunoSEQ 96-well plates, with each plate serving as a replicate. For sorted subsets, 150 to 250 ng genomic DNA, equal to 30,000 or so T cell genomes, was loaded into each replicate PCR. Purified libraries were quantified with a Qubit 3.0 fluorometer, sized on a Bioanalyzer 2100, and re-quantified with the KAPA Library Quantification kit. Each immunoSEQ 96-well plate was sequenced on its own single-read 150-cycle Illumina NextSeq 550 flow cell. The paper's processing steps were these. The immunoSEQ output contained only junctional sequences without quality scores, so filtering could not match that applied to full-length reads. To assign V/J genes and CDR3, sequences were annotated against IMGT germline references using PyIR, a Python wrapper for IgBLAST v1.9. Any read was removed if the V/J assignment was weak (E-value above 1e-6), the CDR3 was missing, or the read contained stop codons, out-of-frame junctions, or ambiguous translated residues. V3J clonotypes were defined by identical inferred V gene, J gene, and CDR3 amino acid sequence. The percentage overlap between two repertoires was calculated by dividing the number of shared unique clonotypes by the size of the smaller repertoire. Repertoire richness was assessed with RTK rarefaction, the Chao1 estimator, and Recon v2.1 estimates of unobserved clonotypes. For all TCRbeta clonotypes obtained by the gDNA method from a few donors, generation probabilities were computed with OLGA. The table comes from immuneACCESS by way of TCRdb, which keeps in-frame sequences with V and J called. Part of the clones is missing from these tables; in studies checked, under half for an unresolved V gene and the rest for unknown reasons. The V and J calls and clone size come from that table; D and trimming were worked out from the DNA. The sample includes some 2,500,000 clones, with roughly 93% observed a single time. The ten largest clones capture about 0.38% of the sample.

The donors were healthy, HIV-negative adults with no recently reported acute infections or vaccinations. All donors were Caucasian adults living in Nashville, Tennessee, USA. CD4+ T cells were enriched by magnetic negative selection, after which naive cells were positively selected on CD45RA and the negative fraction was taken as the memory subset. Blood was obtained by leukapheresis, after which PBMCs were separated by Ficoll-Histopaque density gradient centrifugation and cryopreserved in liquid nitrogen vapor phase. Purity and quantity of every magnetically sorted T cell population were checked by analytical flow cytometry. Genomic DNA was isolated from every sorted fraction and measured by UV absorbance on a Nanodrop 2000c.

The V and J genes are TRBV12-2 and TRBJ2-5; the table's D call of TRBD1 was not tested on the DNA. TRBV12-2 constitutes a pseudogene. Input material: naive CD4+ T cells from PBMCs. According to the study, the label for this sample's cell subset or site signals: CD45RA+ positively selected. The source is a man in his late teens or twenties in good health. Some clones in this sample may be carry-over from other donors' samples. Read as DNA, the sequence is TGTGCAAGGGTCAGGGGGTGCCAAGAGACCCAGTACTTC. This gives the protein CARVRGCQETQYF.